This T cell receptor (beta chain) was obtained from a study of CD8 T cells in Susac syndrome. This CDR3 contains 14 residues. V lost 1 base and J 5 bases, leaving 9 bases between the germline ends. A quantity of roughly 0.5 to 1 ug RNA underwent reverse transcription using random hexamers. Multiplex PCR with immunoSEQ amplified the TCR beta CDR3 across 54 Vbeta and 13 Jbeta. TCRdb re-derived calls from the immunoSEQ multiplex PCR reads in MiXCR, one entry per CDR3 protein. In the table there are about 200,000 distinct CDR3 sequences, about 96% of which are singletons. The authors carried out high-throughput sequencing of TCR beta. They applied it to CD8+ and CD4+ T cells obtained from blood. Relapsing-remitting disease, either stable or active, was present in the treatment-naive patients who were the multiple sclerosis controls. TEMRA cells were FACS-enriched and CD8+ and CD4+ T cells negatively isolated.

This receptor was obtained from a human donor with multiple sclerosis. This sequence joins TRBV12-3 or TRBV12-4 and TRBJ1-5, with D perhaps matching TRBD1 (5 bases). Sequences were obtained from CD4+ T cells from PBMCs. In DNA, the CDR3 is TGTGCCAGCAGTTTAGGCAGGGAAGATCAGCCCCAGCATTTT. As protein: CASSLGREDQPQHF.